The 32 T cell receptor beta chains in this list originate from one sample, sequenced in a study of T cells in Graves' hyperthyroidism and ophthalmopathy (dated by TCRdb to the late 2010s). Library method: multiplex PCR. Instrument used: Illumina HiSeq 2000. TCR beta CDR3 regions were amplified from RNA transcripts. The first round of RT-PCR for the TCR CDR3 was performed with the HTBI primer set and the Qiagen OneStep RT-PCR kit. TCRdb reprocessing: public reads trimmed at Q25 with fastp, clones called with MiXCR, in-frame beta chains kept. Each CDR3 protein appears once, grouped with its most common genes and DNA. The sample table contains around 190,000 distinct CDR3 sequences; only one count was recorded for 17% of them. The ten top clones hold roughly 50% of the sample. Material for sequencing was blood. The receptors were gathered from a woman between 45 and 60 years old with Graves' hyperthyroidism.

CDR3 nucleotide sequence: TGTGCCAGCAGCTTAGCCCTAGCGGGAGCCTACAATGAGCAGTTCTTC. It specifies CASSLALAGAYNEQFF. The genes are TRBV7-9 and TRBJ2-1; TRBD2 matches 10 bases. Germline V gene lookup returns CDR1 SEHNR and CDR2 FQNEAQ (reference sequence). The CDR3 extends over 16 amino acids. V was pared by 0 bases and J by 2 bases, with 1 base of the junction left unmatched.

This clonotype was seen many times. This chain links TRBV12-3 or TRBV12-4 with TRBJ2-2; D tentatively reads TRBD1 or TRBD2 (5 bases each). The length of the CDR3 is 14 residues. The germline V and J ends were trimmed by 10 bases and 3 bases, with 15 bases remaining between them. The DNA of the CDR3 is TGTGCCACCCGGGGACGGATAGACACCGGGGAGCTGTTTTTT. Translation: CATRGRIDTGELFF.

This clonotype was seen many times. This chain links TRBV5-8 with TRBJ1-5; D call uncertain. There are 12 residues in the CDR3. The germline gives CDR1 SGHTS, CDR2 YDEGEE. Deletions cut 4 bases from V and 6 bases from J, with 8 bases between. The CDR3 DNA sequence: TGTGCCAGCAGCGGGGTGCGTCAGCCCCAGCATTTT. This sequence encodes CASSGVRQPQHF. Combining the CDR3 with reference TRBV5-8 and TRBJ1-5 gives the whole variable domain EAGVTQSPTHLIKTRGQQATLRCSPISGHTSVYWYQQALGLGLQFLLWYDEGEERNRGNFPPRFSGRQFPNYSSELNVNALELEDSALYLCASSGVRQPQHFGDGTRLSIL.

This clonotype has ten or more counts. This sequence joins TRBV10-1 and TRBJ2-3, with D hard to call. V lost 4 bases and J lost 6, with 11 bases in between. The CDR3 sequence is 13 residues long. The germline V gene encodes CDR1 WNHNN and CDR2 SYGVQD (reference sequence). CDR3 sequence: CASSGPPSDTQYF. CDR3 sequence (DNA): TGCGCCAGCAGTGGACCACCGTCTGATACGCAGTATTTT.

Details on this clonotype: A junction end diverges from the germline sequence, so it may reflect a read error. The V gene is TRBV27, the J gene TRBJ2-1, with TRBD2 identical over 10 bases. Germline V gene data show CDR1 as MNHEY and CDR2 as SMNVEV (reference sequence). The CDR3 runs 17 residues. This CDR3 reads CAGSFRQAGGPHNEQFF. Here the CDR3 DNA reads TGTGCCGGCAGTTTCCGGCAAGCGGGAGGGCCCCACAATGAGCAGTTCTTC.

The chain couples TRBV28 to TRBJ1-3; D remains ambiguous. The CDR3 has 14 residues. Looked up from germline, CDR1 is MDHEN and CDR2 is SYDVKM. Deletions cut 6 bases from V and 0 bases from J, with 9 bases between. CDR3 protein: CASSPGASGNTIYF. The CDR3 coding sequence is TGTGCCAGCAGCCCGGGAGCCTCTGGAAACACCATATATTTT.

This clonotype was seen at least ten times. This chain links TRBV9 with TRBJ1-2; no definite D call. This CDR3 region has 16 residues. CDR1 is SGDLS, CDR2 YYNGEE, per germline. V lost 0 bases and J 5 bases, leaving 17 bases between the germline ends. CDR3 nucleotides: TGTGCCAGCAGCGTAGCTACAGACGGCAACAGTTATGGCTACACCTTC. Translating it yields CASSVATDGNSYGYTF.

With regard to this clonotype: One junction end disagrees with the germline gene, perhaps due to a read error. The chain uses TRBV6-1 and TRBJ2-5; 7 positions agree with TRBD1. Per the germline V gene, CDR1 is MNHNS and CDR2 is SASEGT. CDR3 length: 15 amino acids. The CDR3 DNA reads TGTGTCAGCATCAAACGGACAGGTCCCCAAGAGACCCAGTACTTC. Translation: CVSIKRTGPQETQYF.

This clonotype was detected many times. V and J are TRBV12-3 or TRBV12-4 and TRBJ2-7, with 7 bases identical to TRBD2. V lost 0 bases and J lost 6; bases outside the gene matches: 5. This CDR3 contains 14 residues. The CDR3 sequence: CASSLAGGPGEQYF. DNA for the CDR3: TGTGCCAGCAGTTTAGCGGGAGGGCCGGGCGAGCAGTACTTC.

This clonotype was observed a handful of times. The V call is TRBV13, the J call TRBJ2-7; D is tentatively TRBD1 or TRBD2 (6 bases each). The CDR3 extends over 13 amino acids. Trimming shortened V by 8 bases and J by 3 bases, and 14 bases separated the two germline ends. CDR1 and CDR2 from the germline V gene are PRHDT and FYEKMQ (reference sequence). DNA of the CDR3: TGTGCCAGCCATCGAGGAGGGGGCTACGAGCAGTACTTC. This translates into CASHRGGGYEQYF. Looking up the rest from reference TRBV13 and TRBJ2-7 gives the full variable domain: AAGVIQSPRHLIKEKRETATLKCYPIPRHDTVYWYQQGPGQDPQFLISFYEKMQSDKGSIPDRFSAQQFSDYHSELNMSSLELGDSALYFCASHRGGGYEQYFGPGTRLTVT.

On this clonotype itself: A much larger clone lies a single base off, so this may be a read error. V usage is TRBV7-3 and J usage is TRBJ2-7; 8 bases line up with TRBD2. The V and J ends lost 5 bases and 7 bases, in that order; junction bases with no gene match: 13. Germline values: CDR1 SGHTA, CDR2 FQGTGA. The CDR3 extends over 15 amino acids. CDR3 residues: CASSPPGLASHEQYF. The CDR3 DNA follows: TGTGCCAGCAGCCCACCTGGACTAGCTTCCCATGAGCAGTACTTC.

This clonotype was recorded many times. The chain has TRBV12-3 or TRBV12-4 and TRBJ1-1; no firm D call. This CDR3 is 11 amino acids long. The V and J ends lost 0 bases and 7 bases respectively, with 3 bases between them. Here the CDR3 reads CASSLAGEAFF. DNA for the CDR3: TGTGCCAGCAGTTTAGCCGGTGAAGCTTTCTTT.

This clonotype has at least ten counts. The chain links TRBV4-2 to TRBJ2-5; D is unclear. This CDR3 is 14 amino acids long. V shed 0 bases and J shed 1 base, with 6 bases lying between them. The germline V gene encodes CDR1 LGHNA and CDR2 YNFKEQ. The CDR3 region has the DNA TGTGCCAGCAGCCAAGATTACGGCCAAGAGACCCAGTACTTC. Translation gives CASSQDYGQETQYF.

The chain is built from TRBV14 and TRBJ2-1; 10 bases are shared with TRBD1. V was pared by 7 bases and J by 15 bases, with 12 bases of the junction left unmatched. The CDR3 loop spans 13 amino acids. Per the germline V gene, CDR1 is SGHDN and CDR2 is FVKESK. The CDR3 DNA sequence: TGTGCCAGCAACTCAATGAGGACAGGGGGGTCGTTCTTC. This codes for CASNSMRTGGSFF.

In regard to this clonotype: This may arise from a read error, as a much more abundant clone is one base away. The CDR3 carries no conserved terminal phenylalanine or tryptophan, so it likely arises from a read error. The rearrangement links TRBV12-3 or TRBV12-4 to TRBJ1-2, with a possible D match to TRBD1 (6 bases). Trimming stripped 3 bases from V and 2 bases from J, with 7 bases between. The CDR3 contains 13 residues. The CDR3: CASSFQGNYGYTL. The CDR3 nucleotides read TGTGCCAGCAGTTTTCAGGGGAACTATGGCTACACCCTC.

This clonotype came up many times. This chain links TRBV6-1 with TRBJ2-6, with D perhaps matching TRBD1 or TRBD2 (5 bases each). Trimming stripped 6 bases from V and 2 bases from J, with 11 bases between. Germline V gene lookup returns CDR1 MNHNS and CDR2 SASEGT. The CDR3 has 15 amino acids. CDR3 amino acids: CASRGLGAGANVLTF. The CDR3 DNA reads as TGTGCCAGCAGGGGGTTGGGGGCTGGGGCCAACGTCCTGACTTTC.

Remarks on this clonotype: Being one base from a much bigger clone, this may be a read error. The CDR3 DNA sequence: TGCAGTGCCCCGGCCCGGGACAGGGAGAGGGATAGCAATCAGCCCCAGCATTTT. It is translated as CSAPARDRERDSNQPQHF. The J gene is TRBJ1-5, the V gene TRBV20-1, with TRBD1 identical over 9 bases. The CDR3 runs 18 residues. Trimming at V came to 6 bases and at J to 0 bases, leaving 15 bases not matched to a gene. Germline V lookup: CDR1 DFQATT, CDR2 SNEGSKA (reference sequence).

The genes are TRBV30 and TRBJ1-2; D is uncertain. Deletions cut 7 bases from V and 3 bases from J, with 21 bases between. The V gene's germline CDR1 is GTSNPN and CDR2 SVGIG (reference sequence). This CDR3 spans 15 amino acids. The DNA of the CDR3 is TGTGCCTCCCCCCCCGCCAGAGCAGATTACTATGGCTACACCTTC. Its protein is CASPPARADYYGYTF.

The chain joins TRBV28 to TRBJ1-1; 10 bases align to TRBD1. This CDR3 comprises 16 residues. CDR1 MDHEN and CDR2 SYDVKM come from the germline V gene. With 4 bases clipped from V and 1 base from J, the junction kept 6 bases outside the gene matches. The CDR3 sequence is CASSSGQGFANTEAFF. DNA for the CDR3: TGTGCCAGCAGTTCGGGACAGGGGTTTGCGAACACTGAAGCTTTCTTT.

This clonotype was seen many times. This chain connects TRBV5-1 to TRBJ2-7; 10 bases agree with TRBD1. The germline gives CDR1 SGHRS, CDR2 YFSETQ. The ends lost 0 bases at V and 2 bases at J; junction bases unmatched: 2. The CDR3 covers 15 residues. Here the CDR3 reads CASSLAGTGAYEQYF. The CDR3 nucleotides read TGCGCCAGCAGCTTGGCCGGGACAGGGGCCTACGAGCAGTACTTC.

This clonotype showed up just a few times. A read error is likely here: a far larger clone is one base away. The chain links TRBV28 to TRBJ2-7; no clear D. Germline V lookup: CDR1 MDHEN, CDR2 SYDVKM. The CDR3 runs 12 residues. The CDR3 is CASSLRAYGQYF. The CDR3 DNA reads TGTGCCAGCAGTTTACGGGCCTACGGGCAGTACTTC.

This clonotype came up many times. V and J are TRBV18 and TRBJ2-7, with 7 bases aligning to TRBD2. Germline CDR1 reads KGHSH; CDR2 reads LQKENI. This CDR3 comprises 14 residues. V lost 3 bases, J lost 5 bases, and 7 bases stayed unmatched. The CDR3 sequence: CASSPGGRADEQYF. The CDR3 nucleotides are TGTGCCAGCTCACCCGGAGGGAGGGCCGACGAGCAGTACTTC.

The table lists this clonotype with many counts. The chain recombines TRBV30 with TRBJ1-6, with D hard to call. The CDR3 consists of 15 residues. Germline V gene lookup returns CDR1 GTSNPN and CDR2 SVGIG (reference sequence). The V and J ends lost 0 bases and 6 bases respectively, with 12 bases between them. The CDR3 nucleotides are TGTGCCTGGAGTGTAATCCGGGGTGGTAATTCACCCCTCCACTTT. Translation: CAWSVIRGGNSPLHF. Drawing the rest from reference TRBV30 and TRBJ1-6, the complete variable domain is SQTIHQWPATLVQPVGSPLSLECTVEGTSNPNLYWYRQAAGRGLQLLFYSVGIGQISSEVPQNLSASRPQDRQFILSSKKLLLSDSGFYLCAWSVIRGGNSPLHFGNGTRLTVT.

This clonotype was observed at least ten times. The chain employs TRBV5-6 and TRBJ2-5; perhaps TRBD2 as D (6 bases). In germline, CDR1 is SGHDT, CDR2 YYEEEE. V was trimmed by 1 base and J by 3 bases, leaving 10 bases between them. This CDR3 is built from 14 residues. DNA of the CDR3: TGTGCCAGCAGCTTGTTTGGGGAGGAAGAGACCCAGTACTTC. This sequence encodes CASSLFGEEETQYF.

This clonotype occurred many times. The chain recombines TRBV7-6 with TRBJ2-1; 8 nucleotides line up with TRBD1. The V gene end was trimmed by 4 bases and the J gene end by 7 bases; junction bases not matched to a gene: 15. Germline values: CDR1 SGHVS, CDR2 FNYEAQ. CDR3 length equals 17 residues. The CDR3 region is CASSSPQGRGRRNEQFF. The CDR3 bases are TGTGCCAGCAGCTCCCCCCAGGGCAGGGGGCGGCGGAATGAGCAGTTCTTC.

J is TRBJ1-2 and V is TRBV7-9; D possibly corresponds to TRBD1 (5 bases). The germline V gene has CDR1 SEHNR and CDR2 FQNEAQ (reference sequence). Trimming took off 3 bases at V and 1 base at J, with 12 bases between the two ends. The CDR3 sequence is 15 residues long. Here the CDR3 reads CASSLAGGNNYGYTF. DNA for the CDR3: TGTGCCAGCAGCTTGGCGGGGGGAAATAACTATGGCTACACCTTC.

This clonotype was counted at least ten times. The gene calls are TRBV27 and TRBJ2-7; no definite D call. Germline CDR1 is MNHEY and CDR2 is SMNVEV (reference sequence). This CDR3 spans 13 amino acids. The V end was cut by 6 bases, the J end by 0 bases, with 9 bases between. The CDR3 DNA is TGTGCCAGCAGCTCCGTAAGCTCCTACGAGCAGTACTTC. This encodes CASSSVSSYEQYF.

CDR3 bases: TGCGCCAGCAGCTTGGTGGCAGGCAGTCAGCCCCAGCATTTT. Its protein is CASSLVAGSQPQHF. The chain is built from TRBV5-1 and TRBJ1-5; no clear D. V lost 0 bases and J lost 6, with 10 bases in between. There are 14 residues in the CDR3. In germline, CDR1 is SGHRS, CDR2 YFSETQ.

This clonotype appeared many times. The chain couples TRBV27 to TRBJ2-1; 7 bases map to TRBD1. V dropped 8 bases and J dropped 8; count of bases not matched to a gene: 18. The CDR3 is 16 amino acids. The V gene's germline CDR1 is MNHEY and CDR2 SMNVEV (reference sequence). The CDR3 sequence: CASRITTDRIGHEQFF. CDR3 in DNA: TGTGCCAGCCGGATAACCACGGACAGGATAGGTCATGAGCAGTTCTTC.

This clonotype was detected many times. The chain employs TRBV6-1 and TRBJ1-2; D is ambiguous. Per the germline V gene, CDR1 is MNHNS and CDR2 is SASEGT. The length of the CDR3 is 16 residues. Trimming took off 1 base at V and 1 base at J, with 13 bases between the two ends. The CDR3 DNA is TGTGCCAGCAGTGAAGTGTGGGCAGAGAATAACTATGGCTACACCTTC. Protein: CASSEVWAENNYGYTF.

This clonotype was detected only a few times. The chain is built from TRBV11-3 and TRBJ2-2; no definite D call. The ends were cut back, 10 bases at V and 4 bases at J, with 10 bases in the middle. Germline-derived CDR1 and CDR2 are SGHNT and YENEEA. The CDR3 contains 12 residues. The CDR3 loop is CATERPTGELFF. In DNA form, the CDR3 reads TGTGCCACCGAAAGGCCCACCGGGGAGCTGTTTTTT.

In its sample, this clonotype was seen many times. V usage is TRBV27 and J usage is TRBJ1-2; 9 bases are a match to TRBD1. V was clipped by 4 bases and J by 4 bases; unmatched bases: 4. This CDR3 is built from 14 residues. Germline-derived CDR1 and CDR2 are MNHEY and SMNVEV (reference sequence). The CDR3 loop is CASSSTGGTYGYTF. The CDR3 nucleotides are TGTGCCAGCAGTTCTACAGGGGGCACCTATGGCTACACCTTC.